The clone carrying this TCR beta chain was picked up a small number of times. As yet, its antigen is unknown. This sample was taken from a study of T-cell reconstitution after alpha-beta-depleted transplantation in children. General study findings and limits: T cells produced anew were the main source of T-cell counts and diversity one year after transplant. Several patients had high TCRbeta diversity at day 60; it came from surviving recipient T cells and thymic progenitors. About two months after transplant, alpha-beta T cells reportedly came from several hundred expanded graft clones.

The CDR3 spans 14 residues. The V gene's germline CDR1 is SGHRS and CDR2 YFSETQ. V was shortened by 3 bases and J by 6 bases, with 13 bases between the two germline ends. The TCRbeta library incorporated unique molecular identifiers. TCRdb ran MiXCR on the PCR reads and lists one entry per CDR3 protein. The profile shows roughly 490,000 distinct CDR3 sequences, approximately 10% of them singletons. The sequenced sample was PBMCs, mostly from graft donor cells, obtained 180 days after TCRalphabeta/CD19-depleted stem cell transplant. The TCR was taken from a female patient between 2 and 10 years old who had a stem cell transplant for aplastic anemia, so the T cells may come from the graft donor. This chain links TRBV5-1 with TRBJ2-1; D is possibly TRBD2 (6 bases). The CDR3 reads CASSSARRGNEQFF. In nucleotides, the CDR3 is TGCGCCAGCAGCTCAGCTAGGAGGGGCAATGAGCAGTTCTTC.